The subject of this entry is one T cell receptor (beta chain). Its antigen is as yet unknown. This entry belongs to a study of OX40 agonist ivuxolimab in advanced cancers. General study findings and limits: More expanded clones were seen, on average, in CD8+ T cells than in CD4+. No antigen was identified for the clonally expanded peripheral T cells. Dose levels from 0.1 to 3.0 mg/kg saw CD4+ and CD8+ blood T cells expand clonally by week 6.

Germline CDR1 and CDR2: SGHTA and FQGTGA. This CDR3 comprises 13 residues. Trimming pared 4 bases from V and 0 bases from J, leaving 4 bases between. Libraries were prepared by immunoSEQ multiplex PCR; TCRdb keeps only in-frame clonotypes and omits some of them. There are about 46,000 clones in the sample; more than 70% occur only once, and about 3.7% lies in the top ten. The clonotype originates from an adult with an advanced solid tumor such as melanoma, head and neck, liver or kidney cancer. Source: CD4+ or CD8+ T cells sorted from blood, taken in a trial of the OX40 agonist ivuxolimab. The V and J genes are TRBV7-3 and TRBJ2-1; D remains unclear. The CDR3 sequence is CASSSSSYNEQFF. CDR3 DNA sequence: TGTGCCAGCAGCTCCAGCTCCTACAATGAGCAGTTCTTC.